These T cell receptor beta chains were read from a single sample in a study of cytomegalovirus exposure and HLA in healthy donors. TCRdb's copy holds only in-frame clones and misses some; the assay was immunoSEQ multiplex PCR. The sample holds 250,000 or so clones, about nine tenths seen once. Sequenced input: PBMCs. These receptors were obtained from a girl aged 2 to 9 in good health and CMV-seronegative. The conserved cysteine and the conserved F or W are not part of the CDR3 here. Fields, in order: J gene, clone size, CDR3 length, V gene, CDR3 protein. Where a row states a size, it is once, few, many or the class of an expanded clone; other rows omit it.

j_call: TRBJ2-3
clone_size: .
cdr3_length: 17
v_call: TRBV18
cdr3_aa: ASSPRPGLNSPGTDTQY

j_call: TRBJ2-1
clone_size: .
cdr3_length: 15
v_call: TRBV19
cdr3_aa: ASSIPMLAGSYNEQF

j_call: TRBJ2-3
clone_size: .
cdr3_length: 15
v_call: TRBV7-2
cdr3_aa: ASSQRAGGEWGDTQY

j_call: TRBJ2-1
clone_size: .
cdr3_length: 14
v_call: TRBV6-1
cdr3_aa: ASSEYLAGVNNEQF

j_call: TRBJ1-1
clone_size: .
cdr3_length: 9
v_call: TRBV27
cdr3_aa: ASRKGAVPF

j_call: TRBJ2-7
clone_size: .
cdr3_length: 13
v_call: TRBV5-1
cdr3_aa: ASSTNTGLVYEQY

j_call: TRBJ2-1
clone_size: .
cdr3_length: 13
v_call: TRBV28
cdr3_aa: ASSLSVTRDGEQF

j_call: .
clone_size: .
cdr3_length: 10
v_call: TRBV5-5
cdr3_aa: ASSLGTGEQY

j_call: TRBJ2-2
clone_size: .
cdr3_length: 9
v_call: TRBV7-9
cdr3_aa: SGRRAGELF

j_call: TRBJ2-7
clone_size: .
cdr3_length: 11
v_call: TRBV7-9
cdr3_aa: ASSREGFYEQY

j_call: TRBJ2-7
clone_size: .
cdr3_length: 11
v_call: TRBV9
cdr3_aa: ASSSPSSYEQY

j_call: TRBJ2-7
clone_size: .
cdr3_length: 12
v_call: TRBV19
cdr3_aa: ASSIKQGIYEQY

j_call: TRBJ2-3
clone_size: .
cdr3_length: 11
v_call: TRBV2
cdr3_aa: ARGLAEGDTQY

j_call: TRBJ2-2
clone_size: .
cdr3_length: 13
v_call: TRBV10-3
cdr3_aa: AISKTGGRTGELF

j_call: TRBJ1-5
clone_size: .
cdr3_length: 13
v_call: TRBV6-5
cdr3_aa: ASSYKGTGVWPQH

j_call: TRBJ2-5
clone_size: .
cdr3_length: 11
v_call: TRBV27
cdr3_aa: ASSLRYQETQY

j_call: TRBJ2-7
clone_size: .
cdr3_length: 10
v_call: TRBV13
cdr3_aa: ASSLPLREQY

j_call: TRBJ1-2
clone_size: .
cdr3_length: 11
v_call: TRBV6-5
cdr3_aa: ASSLRDQYGYT

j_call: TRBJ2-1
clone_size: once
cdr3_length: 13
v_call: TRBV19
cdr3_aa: ASSPIQDYYNEQF